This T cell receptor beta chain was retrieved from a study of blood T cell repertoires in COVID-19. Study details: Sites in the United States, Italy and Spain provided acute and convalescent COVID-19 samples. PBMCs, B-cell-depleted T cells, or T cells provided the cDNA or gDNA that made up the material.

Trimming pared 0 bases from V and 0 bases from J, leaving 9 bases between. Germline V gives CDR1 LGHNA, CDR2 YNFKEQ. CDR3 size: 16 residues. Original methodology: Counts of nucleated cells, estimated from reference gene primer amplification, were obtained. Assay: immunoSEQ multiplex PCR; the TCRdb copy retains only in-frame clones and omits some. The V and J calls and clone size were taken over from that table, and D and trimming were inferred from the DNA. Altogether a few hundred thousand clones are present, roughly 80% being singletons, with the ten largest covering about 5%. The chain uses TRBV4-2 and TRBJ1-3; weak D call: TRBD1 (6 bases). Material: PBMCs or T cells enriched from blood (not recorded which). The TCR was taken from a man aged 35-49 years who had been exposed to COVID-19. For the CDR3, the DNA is TGTGCCAGCAGCCAAGATCACAGGGACTCTGGAAACACCATATATTTT. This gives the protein CASSQDHRDSGNTIYF.